This T cell receptor (beta chain) was sequenced in a study of identical twins. General study points: Zero-insertion results could be subject to partial confounding by invariant MAIT and iNKT cells.

This clonotype was recorded many times. Its antigen is not known. Template switching added a universal primer site, and cDNA bore unique molecular identifiers. TCRdb used MiXCR to reprocess the 5' RACE reads, holding one entry per CDR3 protein. This table holds about 660,000 distinct CDR3 sequences, 8.5% to 9% found once. This CDR3 has 16 residues. The germline CDR1 and CDR2 sequences are KGHDR and SFDVKD. With V trimmed by 3 bases and J by 6 bases, 10 bases remained unmatched. This same sample was also part of a study on yellow fever vaccine responses in identical twins.

This TCR derives from a woman aged 18-29 years in good health. This chain links TRBV24-1 with TRBJ2-3; 8 nucleotides agree with TRBD1. The sample taken for sequencing was PBMCs. CDR3 bases: TGTGCCACCAGTGATGAGACGGACAGGGCGAAGGATACGCAGTATTTT. This translates into CATSDETDRAKDTQYF.